These 28 T cell receptor beta chains share one sample of origin, sequenced in a study of blood T cells in healthy people across ages. Then a second PCR, running about 6 to 11 cycles, was carried out with a sample-barcoded 5' primer and a J-beta primer mix. MiXCR, run by TCRdb on the 5' RACE reads, gives a single entry per CDR3 protein. This sample has hundreds of thousands of distinct CDR3 sequences, with 44% found just once. The specimen was blood. All receptors derive from a man between 60 and 75 years old in good health.

A word on this clonotype: It may be a read error: a sequence one base away is much more abundant. This rearrangement joins TRBV5-1 to TRBJ2-3, with a possible D match to TRBD1 (5 bases). The CDR3 has 16 amino acids. Germline V gives CDR1 SGHRS, CDR2 YFSETQ. The CDR3 sequence: CAGSSGASSSTDTQYF. CDR3 in DNA: TGCGCCGGCAGCTCTGGGGCCTCCTCTAGCACAGATACGCAGTATTTT.

This clonotype was detected only a few times. The chain has TRBV2 and TRBJ2-5; D might be TRBD1 (6 bases). The V end lost 6 bases, the J end lost 0 bases, and 8 bases lay between the germline ends. Germline CDR1 and CDR2: SNHLY and FYNNEI. The CDR3 has 13 residues. The CDR3 loop reads CASRQGYQETQYF. CDR3 sequence (DNA): TGTGCCAGCAGACAGGGCTACCAAGAGACCCAGTACTTC.

V usage is TRBV11-2 and J usage is TRBJ2-7, with 9 positions matching TRBD1. CDR1 is SGHAT, CDR2 FQNNGV, per germline. CDR3 length: 15 residues. V was clipped by 4 bases and J by 7 bases; unmatched bases: 11. The CDR3 loop is CASSSWDRETSEQYF. The CDR3 coding sequence is TGTGCCAGCAGCTCCTGGGACAGGGAGACGAGTGAGCAGTACTTC.

In the case of this clonotype: The junction departs from the called germline gene at one end, perhaps through a read error. This rearrangement joins TRBV6-2 or TRBV6-3 to TRBJ2-3, with D perhaps matching TRBD2 (6 bases). Germline assignment: CDR1 MNHEY and CDR2 SVGEGT. The CDR3 length is 16 residues. The CDR3: CVSSYSSTRFTDTQYF. The CDR3 DNA reads TGTGTCAGCAGCTACTCCTCGACTAGATTCACAGATACGCAGTATTTT.

About this clonotype: One junction end does not reproduce the germline sequence, and a read error may be involved. The chain joins TRBV4-1 to TRBJ1-2, with a tentative D call TRBD1 (5 bases). This CDR3 has 15 residues. CDR1 is MGHRA and CDR2 is YSYEKL in the germline V gene. Here the CDR3 DNA reads TGCGCCGGCAGCCAGGTTATCGATGTGAGGGGTGGCTACACCTTC. Translating it yields CAGSQVIDVRGGYTF.

The chain combines TRBV9 with TRBJ1-5; the match to TRBD1 covers 11 bases. The CDR3 covers 17 residues. Germline V CDR1 and CDR2: SGDLS, YYNGEE. J lost 5 bases, V lost 0 bases, and 7 bases had no gene match. The CDR3 here is CASSVGGTGGSDQPQHF. The CDR3 DNA follows: TGTGCCAGCAGCGTAGGAGGGACAGGGGGAAGTGATCAGCCCCAGCATTTT. The entire variable domain, with the rest obtained from reference TRBV9 and TRBJ1-5, is as follows: DSGVTQTPKHLITATGQRVTLRCSPRSGDLSVYWYQQSLDQGLQFLIQYYNGEERAKGNILERFSAQQFPDLHSELNLSSLELGDSALYFCASSVGGTGGSDQPQHFGDGTRLSIL.

The chain links TRBV6-5 to TRBJ1-4, with D possibly matching TRBD1 (5 bases). This CDR3 is 13 amino acids long. Germline lookup yields CDR1 MNHEY and CDR2 SVGAGI. Between the trimmed V and J ends, which lost 5 bases and 10 bases, there was a span of 14 bases. CDR3 nucleotide sequence: TGTGCCAGCAGTCCAATTCCCACAGGAAAACTGTTTTTT. Translating gives CASSPIPTGKLFF.

J is TRBJ2-1 and V is TRBV7-2, with no clear D. The CDR3 runs to 15 residues. CDR1 is SGHTA, CDR2 FQGNSA, per germline. Trimming cost V 1 base and J 6 bases, with 13 bases left between them. In DNA, the CDR3 is TGTGCCAGCAGCTTAGTGGGCAGCGTGGGCAATGAGCAGTTCTTC. Protein sequence: CASSLVGSVGNEQFF.

The V gene is TRBV7-8, the J gene TRBJ1-2, with 9 bases lining up with TRBD1. The CDR3 is 14 residues long. Germline V gene data show CDR1 as SGHVS and CDR2 as FQNEAQ. V gave up 4 bases and J gave up 8 bases; unmatched junction bases: 8. CDR3 in amino acids: CASSSGTGYEGYTF. The CDR3, as DNA: TGTGCCAGCAGCTCGGGGACAGGGTATGAAGGCTACACCTTC.

V and J are TRBV2 and TRBJ2-7, with TRBD2 matching 11 bases. This CDR3 is 15 amino acids long. V gave up 6 bases and J gave up 7 bases; unmatched junction bases: 11. Germline CDR1 reads SNHLY; CDR2 reads FYNNEI. The CDR3, as DNA: TGTGCCAGCAGCGCTACTAGCGGGGGCAAGAATGAGCAGTACTTC. This sequence encodes CASSATSGGKNEQYF.

Notes on this clonotype: Possible read error: a much larger clone is one base away. The chain links TRBV5-1 to TRBJ2-5; the match to TRBD1 covers 7 bases. CDR3 length: 15 amino acids. CDR1 is SGHRS and CDR2 is YFSETQ in the germline V gene. With 5 bases clipped from V and 2 bases from J, the junction kept 9 bases outside the gene matches. Here the CDR3 DNA reads TGCGCCAGCAGGATAGGGGGCGCTGCTCAAGAGACCCAGTACTTC. Its protein is CASRIGGAAQETQYF.

Concerning this clonotype: Relative to the germline gene, one junction end is altered; a read error may explain this. The chain has TRBV9 and TRBJ1-4; 7 nucleotides line up with TRBD1. This CDR3 region has 14 residues. Germline lookup yields CDR1 SGDLS and CDR2 YYNGEE. CDR3 residues: CASSEGARDEKPFF. CDR3 nucleotides: TGTGCCAGCAGCGAGGGGGCGAGGGATGAAAAACCGTTTTTT.

The sample holds a few counts of this clonotype. The chain joins TRBV20-1 to TRBJ2-7; 7 bases fit TRBD1. J was trimmed by 1 base and V by 3 bases; bases with no gene match: 6. The CDR3 is 14 residues long. Germline CDR1 is DFQATT and CDR2 is SNEGSKA (reference sequence). The CDR3 DNA reads TGCAGTGCTAGGCCCCGGGACAGTTCCTACGAGCAGTACTTC. Translating it yields CSARPRDSSYEQYF.

The J gene is TRBJ2-1, the V gene TRBV20-1, with 9 bases matching TRBD2. Germline assignment: CDR1 DFQATT and CDR2 SNEGSKA (reference sequence). The CDR3 contains 14 residues. V trimming: 1 base; J trimming: 5 bases; junction bases outside the gene matches: 3. For the CDR3, the DNA is TGCAGTGCTAGAGGGGTAGCGGGGGACAATGAGCAGTTCTTC. This gives the protein CSARGVAGDNEQFF.

The CDR3 region is CASTPGGDQETQYF. The CDR3 DNA is TGTGCCAGCACCCCGGGAGGGGACCAAGAGACCCAGTACTTC. This chain uses TRBV7-8 with TRBJ2-5; 8 bases agree with TRBD2. The CDR3 has 14 amino acids. CDR1 is SGHVS, CDR2 FQNEAQ, per germline. The trim removed 7 bases at V and 0 bases at J, leaving 4 bases unmatched.

This clonotype was observed a handful of times. This sequence joins TRBV6-5 and TRBJ2-5, with 10 bases fitting TRBD2. V lost 5 bases and J lost 5; bases outside the gene matches: 5. The CDR3 spans 14 residues. Germline CDR1 and CDR2: MNHEY and SVGAGI. The CDR3, as DNA: TGTGCCAGCAGTCCCGGGACTAGCGTTGAGACCCAGTACTTC. Translated: CASSPGTSVETQYF.

The V call is TRBV6-2 or TRBV6-3, the J call TRBJ2-5; D gene ambiguous. V was trimmed by 0 bases and J by 6 bases, leaving 5 bases between them. The CDR3 sequence is 12 residues long. Germline CDR1 MNHEY, CDR2 SVGEGT. The CDR3 protein is CASSYSMQTQYF. In DNA, the CDR3 is TGTGCCAGCAGTTACTCGATGCAGACCCAGTACTTC.

This clonotype has a handful of counts. This chain's CDR3 is CASRGTPYNSPLHF. As DNA, the CDR3 is TGTGCCAGCAGAGGGACACCCTATAATTCACCCCTCCACTTT. The genes are TRBV6-2 or TRBV6-3 and TRBJ1-6, with a possible D match to TRBD1 (6 bases). Germline CDR1 MNHEY, CDR2 SVGEGT. V dropped 6 bases and J dropped 2 bases, with 8 bases sitting between them. The CDR3 consists of 14 residues.

The chain links TRBV3-1 to TRBJ1-5, with D maybe TRBD1 (5 bases). The V end was cut by 0 bases, the J end by 8 bases, with 14 bases between. This CDR3 has 15 amino acids. Germline CDR1 is LGHDT and CDR2 is YNNKEL (reference sequence). This chain's CDR3 is CASSQDLVTGKPQHF. The CDR3 DNA reads as TGTGCCAGCAGCCAAGATCTAGTAACAGGCAAGCCCCAGCATTTT.

This clonotype occurred a few times. V is TRBV10-3 and J is TRBJ1-5; 9 nucleotides align to TRBD1. Unmatched junction bases numbered 4, after V lost 3 bases and J lost 4 bases. This CDR3 comprises 15 residues. Germline V gene data show CDR1 as ENHRY and CDR2 as SYGVKD. The CDR3 DNA is TGTGCCATCAGTGAAGGGACAGGGCATAATCAGCCCCAGCATTTT. It codes for CAISEGTGHNQPQHF.

The chain couples TRBV20-1 to TRBJ2-1; TRBD2 might be the D (7 bases). Germline CDR1 DFQATT, CDR2 SNEGSKA (reference sequence). V was cut by 0 bases and J by 0 bases, with 15 bases left in between. The CDR3 is 17 residues long. The CDR3 sequence is CSARDMTGGSSYNEQFF. The CDR3 DNA follows: TGCAGTGCTAGAGATATGACGGGGGGCAGCTCCTACAATGAGCAGTTCTTC.

The table lists this clonotype with a few counts. CDR3 sequence (DNA): TGTGCCAGCAGTGACTTCCGGGACAGGGGACAAAATGAGCAGTTCTTC. This codes for CASSDFRDRGQNEQFF. This chain links TRBV25-1 with TRBJ2-1; 10 nucleotides agree with TRBD1. This CDR3 has 16 residues. Germline V gene lookup returns CDR1 MGHDK and CDR2 SYGVNS. V was clipped by 3 bases and J by 7 bases; unmatched bases: 9.

A few counts support this clonotype. The chain has TRBV10-3 and TRBJ2-7, with D possibly being TRBD1 (6 bases). Trimming pared 2 bases from V and 2 bases from J, leaving 16 bases between. The germline V gene encodes CDR1 ENHRY and CDR2 SYGVKD. The CDR3 has 16 residues. The CDR3 reads CAISEPGTFEPYEQYF. The CDR3 DNA reads as TGTGCCATCAGTGAGCCCGGGACATTTGAGCCCTACGAGCAGTACTTC.

The gene calls are TRBV20-1 and TRBJ2-3, with 12 bases matching TRBD2. With 0 bases clipped from V and 0 bases from J, the junction kept 7 bases outside the gene matches. Germline assignment: CDR1 DFQATT and CDR2 SNEGSKA (reference sequence). The CDR3 extends over 18 amino acids. The chain's CDR3 is CSARDSLAGGPSTDTQYF. CDR3 nucleotides: TGCAGTGCTAGAGATTCCCTAGCGGGGGGGCCAAGCACAGATACGCAGTATTTT.

About this clonotype itself: Germline and junction disagree at one end, which may indicate a read error. The CDR3 sequence: CSVEGGLDSYNERFF. The CDR3 DNA reads as TGCAGCGTTGAAGGTGGGTTGGACTCCTACAATGAGCGGTTCTTC. The rearrangement uses TRBV29-1 and TRBJ2-1; TRBD2 is a possible D gene (5 bases). The CDR3 totals 15 residues. Per the germline V gene, CDR1 is SQVTM and CDR2 is ANQGSEA.

This clonotype appeared a few times. The CDR3, as DNA: TGCGCCAGCAGCTTGGGTTCAGGGAACACAGATACGCAGTATTTT. Protein product: CASSLGSGNTDTQYF. J is TRBJ2-3 and V is TRBV5-1; tentative D call: TRBD1 (5 bases). Trimming took 0 bases from V and 2 from J, leaving 10 bases between them. CDR1 and CDR2 (germline): SGHRS, YFSETQ. The CDR3 is made up of 15 amino acids.

This rearrangement joins TRBV6-1 to TRBJ2-1; 9 bases agree with TRBD2. V was clipped by 4 bases and J by 7 bases; unmatched bases: 8. Germline V gene data show CDR1 as MNHNS and CDR2 as SASEGT. The CDR3 has 15 residues. CDR3 region: CASSVGAGGHNEQFF. The DNA for the CDR3 is TGTGCCAGCAGTGTTGGAGCGGGGGGTCATAATGAGCAGTTCTTC.

In its sample, this clonotype was seen a few times. The chain is built from TRBV6-2 or TRBV6-3 and TRBJ2-7, with 9 nucleotides matching TRBD1. J gave up 3 bases and V 6 bases, and 15 bases lay outside the gene matches. This CDR3 spans 17 amino acids. CDR1 is MNHEY, CDR2 SVGEGT, per germline. CDR3: CASRTTSPDRGDYEQYF. The DNA for the CDR3 is TGTGCCAGCAGAACAACATCCCCGGACAGGGGAGACTACGAGCAGTACTTC.